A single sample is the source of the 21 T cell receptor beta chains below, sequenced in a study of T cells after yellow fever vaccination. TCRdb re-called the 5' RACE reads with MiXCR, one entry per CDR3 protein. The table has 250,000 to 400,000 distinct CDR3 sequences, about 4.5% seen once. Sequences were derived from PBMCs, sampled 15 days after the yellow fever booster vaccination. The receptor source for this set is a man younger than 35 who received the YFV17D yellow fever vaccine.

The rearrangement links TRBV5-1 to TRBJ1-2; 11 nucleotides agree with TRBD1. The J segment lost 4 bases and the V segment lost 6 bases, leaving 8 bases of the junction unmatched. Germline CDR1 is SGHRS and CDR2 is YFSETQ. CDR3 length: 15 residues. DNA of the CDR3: TGCGCCAGCAACCTAGGACAGGGGGCATTCTATGGCTACACCTTC. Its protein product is CASNLGQGAFYGYTF. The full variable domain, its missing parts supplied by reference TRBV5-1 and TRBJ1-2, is KAGVTQTPRYLIKTRGQQVTLSCSPISGHRSVSWYQQTPGQGLQFLFEYFSETQRNKGNFPGRFSGRQFSNSRSEMNVSTLELGDSALYLCASNLGQGAFYGYTFGSGTRLTVV.

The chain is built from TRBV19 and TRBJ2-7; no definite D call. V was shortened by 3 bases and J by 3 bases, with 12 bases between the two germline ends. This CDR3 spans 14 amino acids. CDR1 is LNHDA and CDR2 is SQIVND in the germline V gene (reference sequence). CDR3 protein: CASSISRPFYEQYF. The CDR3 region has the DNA TGTGCCAGTAGTATTTCTCGGCCCTTCTACGAGCAGTACTTC.

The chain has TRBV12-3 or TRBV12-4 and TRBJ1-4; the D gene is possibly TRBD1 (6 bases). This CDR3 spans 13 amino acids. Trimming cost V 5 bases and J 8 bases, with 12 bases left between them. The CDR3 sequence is CASSPRQEEKLFF. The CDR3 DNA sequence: TGTGCCAGCAGTCCCCGACAGGAGGAAAAACTGTTTTTT.

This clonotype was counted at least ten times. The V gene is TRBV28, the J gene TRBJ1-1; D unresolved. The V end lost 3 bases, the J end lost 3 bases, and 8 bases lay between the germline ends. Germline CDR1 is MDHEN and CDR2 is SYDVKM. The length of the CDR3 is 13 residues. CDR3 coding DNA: TGTGCCAGCAGTTTTTCCACGCACACTGAAGCTTTCTTT. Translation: CASSFSTHTEAFF. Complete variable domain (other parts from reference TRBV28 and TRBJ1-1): DVKVTQSSRYLVKRTGEKVFLECVQDMDHENMFWYRQDPGLGLRLIYFSYDVKMKEKGDIPEGYSVSREKKERFSLILESASTNQTSMYLCASSFSTHTEAFFGQGTRLTVV.

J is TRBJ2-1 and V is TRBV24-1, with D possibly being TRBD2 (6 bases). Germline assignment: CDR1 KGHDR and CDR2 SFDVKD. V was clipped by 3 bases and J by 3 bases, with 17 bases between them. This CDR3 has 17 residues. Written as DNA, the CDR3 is TGTGCCACCAGTGATACGGCGGCGGGGACCGACTACAATGAGCAGTTCTTC. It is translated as CATSDTAAGTDYNEQFF.

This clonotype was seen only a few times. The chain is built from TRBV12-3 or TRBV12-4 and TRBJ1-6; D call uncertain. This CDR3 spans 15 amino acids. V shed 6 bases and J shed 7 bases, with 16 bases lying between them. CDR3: CASSLELILNSPLHF. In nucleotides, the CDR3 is TGTGCCAGCAGCCTCGAGTTAATTTTGAATTCACCCCTCCACTTT.

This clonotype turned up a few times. The CDR3 region has the DNA TGCGCCAGCAGCTTAAATGTCCTGAACACTGAAGCTTTCTTT. Its protein is CASSLNVLNTEAFF. The chain has TRBV4-1 and TRBJ1-1; D is unclear. V lost 5 bases to trimming and J lost 0 bases, with 10 bases between them. The CDR3 contains 14 residues. Germline V gene sequence: CDR1 MGHRA, CDR2 YSYEKL.

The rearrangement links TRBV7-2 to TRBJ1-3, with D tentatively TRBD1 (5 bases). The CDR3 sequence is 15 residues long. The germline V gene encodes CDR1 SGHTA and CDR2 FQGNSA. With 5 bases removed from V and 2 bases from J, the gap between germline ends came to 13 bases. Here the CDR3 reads CASSAGWGPGNTIYF. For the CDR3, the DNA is TGTGCCAGCAGCGCAGGGTGGGGCCCTGGAAACACCATATATTTT.

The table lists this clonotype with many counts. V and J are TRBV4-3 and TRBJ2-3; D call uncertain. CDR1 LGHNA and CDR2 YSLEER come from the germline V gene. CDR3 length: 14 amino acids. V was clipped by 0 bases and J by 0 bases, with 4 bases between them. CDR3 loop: CASSQEYSTDTQYF. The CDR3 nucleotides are TGCGCCAGCAGCCAAGAATATAGCACAGATACGCAGTATTTT.

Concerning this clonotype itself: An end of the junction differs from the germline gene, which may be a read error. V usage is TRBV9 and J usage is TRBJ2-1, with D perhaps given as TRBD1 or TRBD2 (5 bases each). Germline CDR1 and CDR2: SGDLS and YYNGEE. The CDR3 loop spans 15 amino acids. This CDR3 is CTSSSTGRGADEQFF. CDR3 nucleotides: TGTACCAGCAGCTCTACGGGACGAGGAGCGGATGAGCAGTTCTTC.

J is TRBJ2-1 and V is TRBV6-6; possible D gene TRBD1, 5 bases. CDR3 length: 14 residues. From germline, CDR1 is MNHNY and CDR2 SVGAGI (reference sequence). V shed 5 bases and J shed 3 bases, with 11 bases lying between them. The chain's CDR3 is CASSPTVYYNEQFF. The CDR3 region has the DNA TGTGCCAGCAGTCCGACAGTATACTACAATGAGCAGTTCTTC.

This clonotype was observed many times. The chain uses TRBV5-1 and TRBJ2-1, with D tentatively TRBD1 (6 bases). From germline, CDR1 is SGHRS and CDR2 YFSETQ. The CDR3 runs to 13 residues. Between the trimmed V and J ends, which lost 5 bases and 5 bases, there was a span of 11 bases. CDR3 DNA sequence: TGCGCCAGCAGATACGGACAGAACAATGAGCAGTTCTTC. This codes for CASRYGQNNEQFF. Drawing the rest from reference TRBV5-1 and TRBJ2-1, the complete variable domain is KAGVTQTPRYLIKTRGQQVTLSCSPISGHRSVSWYQQTPGQGLQFLFEYFSETQRNKGNFPGRFSGRQFSNSRSEMNVSTLELGDSALYLCASRYGQNNEQFFGPGTRLTVL.

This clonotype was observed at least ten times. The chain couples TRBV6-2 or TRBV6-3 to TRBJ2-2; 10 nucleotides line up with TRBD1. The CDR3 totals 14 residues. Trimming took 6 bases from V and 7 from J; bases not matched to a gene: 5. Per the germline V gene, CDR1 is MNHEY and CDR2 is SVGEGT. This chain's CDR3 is CASRTGGAGGELFF. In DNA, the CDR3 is TGTGCCAGCAGGACAGGGGGCGCGGGCGGGGAGCTGTTTTTT.

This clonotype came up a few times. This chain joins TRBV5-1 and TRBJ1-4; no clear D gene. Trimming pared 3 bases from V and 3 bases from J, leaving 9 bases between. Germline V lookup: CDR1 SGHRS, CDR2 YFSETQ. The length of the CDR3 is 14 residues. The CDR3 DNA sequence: TGCGCCAGCAGCTGGAGCCAGCCTAATGAAAAACTGTTTTTT. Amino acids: CASSWSQPNEKLFF. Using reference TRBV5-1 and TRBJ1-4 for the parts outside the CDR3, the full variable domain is KAGVTQTPRYLIKTRGQQVTLSCSPISGHRSVSWYQQTPGQGLQFLFEYFSETQRNKGNFPGRFSGRQFSNSRSEMNVSTLELGDSALYLCASSWSQPNEKLFFGSGTQLSVL.

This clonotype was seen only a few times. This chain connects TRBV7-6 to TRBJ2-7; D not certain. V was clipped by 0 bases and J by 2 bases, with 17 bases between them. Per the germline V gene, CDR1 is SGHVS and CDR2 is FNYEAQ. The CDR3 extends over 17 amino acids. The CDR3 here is CASSLAVTDGRTYEQYF. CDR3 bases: TGTGCCAGCAGCTTAGCGGTTACCGACGGTAGGACCTACGAGCAGTACTTC.

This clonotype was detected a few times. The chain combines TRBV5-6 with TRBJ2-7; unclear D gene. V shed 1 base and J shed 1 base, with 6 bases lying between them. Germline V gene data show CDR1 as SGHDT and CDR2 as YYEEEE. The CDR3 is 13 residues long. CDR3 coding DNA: TGTGCCAGCAGCTTGACAGTTTCCTACGAGCAGTACGTC. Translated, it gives CASSLTVSYEQYV.

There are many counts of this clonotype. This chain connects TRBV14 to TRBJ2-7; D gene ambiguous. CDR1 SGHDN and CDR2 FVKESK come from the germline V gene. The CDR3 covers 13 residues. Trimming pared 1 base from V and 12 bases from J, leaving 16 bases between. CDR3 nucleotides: TGTGCCAGCAGCCAAGTAGGCCTGAAGAGATTGTACTTC. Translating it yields CASSQVGLKRLYF. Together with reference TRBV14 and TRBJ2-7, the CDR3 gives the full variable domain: EAGVTQFPSHSVIEKGQTVTLRCDPISGHDNLYWYRRVMGKEIKFLLHFVKESKQDESGMPNNRFLAERTGGTYSTLKVQPAELEDSGVYFCASSQVGLKRLYFGPGTRLTVT.

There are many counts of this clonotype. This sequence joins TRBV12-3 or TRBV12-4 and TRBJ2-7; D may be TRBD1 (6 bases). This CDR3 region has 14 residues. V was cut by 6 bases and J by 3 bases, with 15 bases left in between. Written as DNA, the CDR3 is TGTGCCAGCAGCATATACACAGGGTACTACGAGCAGTACTTC. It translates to CASSIYTGYYEQYF.

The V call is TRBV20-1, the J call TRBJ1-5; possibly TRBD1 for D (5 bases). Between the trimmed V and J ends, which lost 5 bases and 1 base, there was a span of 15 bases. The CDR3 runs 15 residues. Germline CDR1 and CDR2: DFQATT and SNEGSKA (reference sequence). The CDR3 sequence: CSAVKHQGSNQPQHF. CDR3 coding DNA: TGCAGTGCTGTAAAACACCAGGGAAGCAATCAGCCCCAGCATTTT.

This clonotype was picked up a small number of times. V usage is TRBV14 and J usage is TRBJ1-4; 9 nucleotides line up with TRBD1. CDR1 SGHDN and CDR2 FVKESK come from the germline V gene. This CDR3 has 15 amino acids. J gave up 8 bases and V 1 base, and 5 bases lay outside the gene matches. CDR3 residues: CASSQVLGQGEKLFF. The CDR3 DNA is TGTGCCAGCAGCCAAGTTTTGGGACAGGGAGAAAAACTGTTTTTT. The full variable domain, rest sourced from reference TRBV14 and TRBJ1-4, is EAGVTQFPSHSVIEKGQTVTLRCDPISGHDNLYWYRRVMGKEIKFLLHFVKESKQDESGMPNNRFLAERTGGTYSTLKVQPAELEDSGVYFCASSQVLGQGEKLFFGSGTQLSVL.

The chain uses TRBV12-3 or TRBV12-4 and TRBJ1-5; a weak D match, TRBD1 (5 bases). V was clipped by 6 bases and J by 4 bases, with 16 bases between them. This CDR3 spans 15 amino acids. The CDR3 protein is CASSNQGTANQPQHF. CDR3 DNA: TGTGCCAGCAGCAACCAAGGGACGGCGAATCAGCCCCAGCATTTT.